The 27 T cell receptor beta chains presented below share a single source sample, sequenced in a study of cytomegalovirus exposure and HLA in healthy donors. PCR primers comprised 60 Vbeta and 13 Jbeta primers. Clones were sequenced by immunoSEQ multiplex PCR, and TCRdb holds only the in-frame ones, with some missing. This table has more than 130,000 clones, more than 70% appearing once. The material sequenced was PBMCs. The receptors originated from a woman aged 50 to 65 in good health and CMV-seronegative.

The chain recombines TRBV27 with TRBJ2-7; 9 bases line up with TRBD2. The CDR3 runs to 15 residues. The V segment lost 3 bases and the J segment 3 bases; nucleotides outside the gene matches: 6. In germline, CDR1 is MNHEY, CDR2 SMNVEV (reference sequence). The CDR3, as DNA: TGTGCCAGCAGTTTGTCGGGACTAGCCGGCTACGAGCAGTACTTC. Translating gives CASSLSGLAGYEQYF.

The chain recombines TRBV5-4 with TRBJ1-2, with TRBD1 matching 8 bases. The germline V gene encodes CDR1 SGHNT and CDR2 YYREEE (reference sequence). The CDR3 has 14 residues. The J segment lost 2 bases and the V segment lost 4 bases, leaving 4 bases of the junction unmatched. The CDR3 bases are TGTGCCAGCAGCGGACAGGGAAGGAACTATGGCTACACCTTC. Residues: CASSGQGRNYGYTF.

V is TRBV18 and J is TRBJ1-2; a weak D match, TRBD1 (5 bases). Trimming pared 3 bases from V and 1 base from J, leaving 12 bases between. From germline, CDR1 is KGHSH and CDR2 LQKENI. CDR3 length: 15 amino acids. The CDR3, as DNA: TGTGCCAGCTCACCGACAGACACCTTTAACTATGGCTACACCTTC. It specifies CASSPTDTFNYGYTF.

This clone was recorded a few times. The chain uses TRBV7-2 and TRBJ2-7, with D tentatively TRBD2 (5 bases). The CDR3 loop spans 16 amino acids. Germline values: CDR1 SGHTA, CDR2 FQGNSA. Trimming removed 0 bases from V and 3 bases from J, with 15 bases in between. The CDR3 region is CASSLAGTGDVYEQYF. The CDR3 coding sequence is TGTGCCAGCAGCTTAGCGGGTACCGGGGATGTCTACGAGCAGTACTTC.

The sample holds one count of this clone. The chain has TRBV28 and TRBJ2-7; D perhaps matches TRBD1 (6 bases). The germline V and J ends were trimmed by 7 bases and 0 bases, with 16 bases remaining between them. There are 15 residues in the CDR3. Germline lookup yields CDR1 MDHEN and CDR2 SYDVKM. As DNA, the CDR3 is TGTGCCAGCAATAATAACAGGGTCCCCTCCTACGAGCAGTACTTC. Protein: CASNNNRVPSYEQYF.

This CDR3 reads CASSMLAGDPEAFF. Written as DNA, the CDR3 is TGTGCCAGTAGTATGTTGGCGGGGGACCCTGAAGCTTTCTTT. The chain recombines TRBV19 with TRBJ1-1; perhaps TRBD1 as D (5 bases). Germline CDR1 and CDR2: LNHDA and SQIVND (reference sequence). The length of the CDR3 is 14 residues. The V and J ends lost 3 bases and 6 bases respectively, with 14 bases between them.

The rearrangement joins TRBV7-6 to TRBJ2-7, with 7 bases matching TRBD1. The CDR3 spans 15 residues. Trimming removed 2 bases from V and 1 base from J; junction bases left unmatched: 5. Germline V gene data show CDR1 as SGHVS and CDR2 as FNYEAQ. The CDR3 bases are TGTGCCAGCAGCTTAACAACAGGGGCTTCCTACGAGCAGTACTTC. It encodes CASSLTTGASYEQYF.

This chain joins TRBV5-4 and TRBJ1-2; D may be TRBD1 (5 bases). V lost 10 bases to trimming and J lost 4 bases, with 14 bases between them. Germline V gene sequence: CDR1 SGHNT, CDR2 YYREEE (reference sequence). The CDR3 is 12 amino acids. DNA for the CDR3: TGTGCCGGGAACCGGGGGGGCTATGGCTACACCTTC. This translates into CAGNRGGYGYTF.

This CDR3 is CASITDGKFTDTQYF. CDR3 bases: TGTGCCAGCATTACCGACGGGAAATTCACAGATACGCAGTATTTT. The V gene is TRBV6-7, the J gene TRBJ2-3; D is possibly TRBD2 (5 bases). TRBV6-7 is labeled an ORF, and its function is uncertain. CDR3 length: 15 residues. Trimming stripped 7 bases from V and 2 bases from J, with 16 bases between.

V usage is TRBV11-2 and J usage is TRBJ1-1; the D is unclear. The CDR3 is 12 residues long. V shed 5 bases and J shed 6 bases, with 10 bases lying between them. Looked up from germline, CDR1 is SGHAT and CDR2 is FQNNGV. This chain's CDR3 is CASSLREPEAFF. CDR3 nucleotide sequence: TGTGCCAGCAGCCTCCGGGAGCCTGAAGCTTTCTTT.

The chain combines TRBV19 with TRBJ2-7; D is possibly TRBD1 (7 bases). Germline V lookup: CDR1 LNHDA, CDR2 SQIVND (reference sequence). The CDR3 is made up of 13 amino acids. V was trimmed by 9 bases and J by 6 bases, leaving 18 bases between them. In DNA form, the CDR3 reads TGTGCCAGGCCCTGGGCAGGGGGGCGCGAGCAGTACTTC. It encodes CARPWAGGREQYF. The variable domain in full, completed from reference TRBV19 and TRBJ2-7, reads DGGITQSPKYLFRKEGQNVTLSCEQNLNHDAMYWYRQDPGQGLRLIYYSQIVNDFQKGDIAEGYSVSREKKESFPLTVTSAQKNPTAFYLCARPWAGGREQYFGPGTRLTVT.

V and J are TRBV4-3 and TRBJ2-1, with 9 bases lining up with TRBD2. CDR1 is LGHNA and CDR2 is YSLEER in the germline V gene. V lost 0 bases to trimming and J lost 10 bases; unmatched junction nucleotides: 10. The CDR3 has 16 amino acids. CDR3 loop: CASSQEQMLAGTEQFF. DNA of the CDR3: TGCGCCAGCAGCCAAGAACAGATGCTAGCGGGGACCGAGCAGTTCTTC.

The chain employs TRBV9 and TRBJ2-7; D possibly corresponds to TRBD1 (6 bases). Deletions cut 0 bases from V and 2 bases from J, with 15 bases between. The CDR3 is 16 amino acids. CDR1 is SGDLS and CDR2 is YYNGEE in the germline V gene. CDR3 DNA: TGTGCCAGCAGCGTAGTGTGGGGGCAGGATACCTACGAGCAGTACTTC. Residues: CASSVVWGQDTYEQYF.

The chain couples TRBV18 to TRBJ2-3, with 9 bases aligning to TRBD1. V lost 6 bases and J lost 1; bases outside the gene matches: 2. There are 14 residues in the CDR3. Germline V gene sequence: CDR1 KGHSH, CDR2 LQKENI. The CDR3 region is CASSRTGGTDTQYF. In nucleotides, the CDR3 is TGTGCCAGCTCCCGGACAGGGGGCACAGATACGCAGTATTTT. The full variable domain, with the rest looked up from reference TRBV18 and TRBJ2-3, is NAGVMQNPRHLVRRRGQEARLRCSPMKGHSHVYWYRQLPEEGLKFMVYLQKENIIDESGMPKERFSAEFPKEGPSILRIQQVVRGDSAAYFCASSRTGGTDTQYFGPGTRLTVL.

This clone was counted a few times. At one boundary the junction diverges from the germline segment, which might be a read error. The chain uses TRBV7-7 and TRBJ1-1; 7 bases map to TRBD1. The CDR3 runs to 13 residues. The germline CDR1 and CDR2 sequences are SSHAT and FNYEAQ (reference sequence). CDR3 sequence reads: CASSLDRDTEAFF. The CDR3 DNA reads TGTGCTAGCAGCTTAGACAGGGACACTGAAGCTTTCTTT.

The chain links TRBV30 to TRBJ1-1; D may be TRBD1 (6 bases). This CDR3 is built from 14 residues. CDR1 is GTSNPN, CDR2 SVGIG, per germline (reference sequence). The V end was cut by 4 bases, the J end by 3 bases, with 15 bases between. The CDR3 protein is CAWNREPGDTEAFF. In DNA form, the CDR3 reads TGTGCCTGGAACAGGGAACCGGGCGACACTGAAGCTTTCTTT.

J is TRBJ2-7 and V is TRBV6-1; D is unclear. Trimming removed 1 base at V and 7 bases at J, with 17 bases between. CDR1 and CDR2 from the germline V gene are MNHNS and SASEGT. This CDR3 contains 15 residues. The CDR3: CASSEGQVYLREQYF. The CDR3 DNA reads as TGTGCCAGCAGTGAAGGGCAGGTTTACCTACGAGAGCAGTACTTC.

The rearrangement joins TRBV7-3 to TRBJ2-3; no reliable D call. The CDR3 extends over 14 amino acids. Trimming took off 6 bases at V and 6 bases at J, with 16 bases between the two ends. CDR1 and CDR2 from the germline V gene are SGHTA and FQGTGA. CDR3 amino acids: CASSLFHSLDTQYF. CDR3 DNA sequence: TGTGCCAGCAGTCTGTTCCACAGCCTTGATACGCAGTATTTT.

This clone was picked up a small number of times. This sequence joins TRBV27 and TRBJ1-6; a possible D gene is TRBD1 (5 bases). The V end lost 5 bases, the J end lost 0 bases, and 14 bases lay between the germline ends. Germline V gives CDR1 MNHEY, CDR2 SMNVEV (reference sequence). The CDR3 spans 17 residues. The CDR3 is CASSAADSSSYNSPLHF. The CDR3 nucleotides read TGTGCCAGCAGTGCGGCAGACAGCAGCTCCTATAATTCACCCCTCCACTTT.

The J gene is TRBJ2-7, the V gene TRBV6-4, with TRBD1 matching over 10 bases. The CDR3 is 14 residues long. After removal of 6 bases from V and 10 bases from J, the junction contained 12 bases not matched to a gene. The germline V gene encodes CDR1 MRHNA and CDR2 SNTAGT. CDR3 nucleotides: TGTGCCAGCAGAGGGACAGGGGAGAGAGAGGGACAGTACTTC. Its protein is CASRGTGEREGQYF.

Of note for this clone: Other DNA sequences in this specimen translate into the identical CDR3. The V and J genes are TRBV5-1 and TRBJ2-3; TRBD1 matches 9 bases. Per the germline V gene, CDR1 is SGHRS and CDR2 is YFSETQ. There are 15 residues in the CDR3. V trimming: 1 base; J trimming: 1 base; junction bases outside the gene matches: 1. DNA for the CDR3: TGCGCCAGCAGCTTGAACAGGGGGCGCACAGATACGCAGTATTTT. It is translated as CASSLNRGRTDTQYF.

The chain recombines TRBV19 with TRBJ2-5; 9 positions agree with TRBD1. With 3 bases clipped from V and 9 bases from J, the junction kept 14 bases outside the gene matches. This CDR3 is built from 16 residues. Germline V gives CDR1 LNHDA, CDR2 SQIVND (reference sequence). In DNA, the CDR3 is TGTGCCAGTAGTATTAGAGCGGAGACAGGGGGAGGGGCCCAGTACTTC. Protein: CASSIRAETGGGAQYF.

Details on this clone: The conserved phenylalanine or tryptophan is not found at the CDR3 terminus, so this likely reflects a read error. It is unclear where the CDR3 begins or ends on the DNA, so no DNA is shown, and the CDR3 is as TCRdb lists it. V gene TRBV6-6 combines with J gene TRBJ1-1; TRBD1 was called by the table and not checked on the DNA. The CDR3 extends over 12 residues, inclusive of both ends. Germline CDR1 reads MNHNY; CDR2 reads SVGAGI (reference sequence). The CDR3 loop is CASSKLQGARTL.

V and J are TRBV4-1 and TRBJ1-4; 7 bases are shared with TRBD1. From germline, CDR1 is MGHRA and CDR2 YSYEKL. Germline trimming cut 0 bases from V and 3 bases from J; bases unmatched to any gene: 4. This CDR3 has 16 residues. The CDR3 region has the DNA TGCGCCAGCAGCCAAGAACTTCAGGGGGCTAATGAAAAACTGTTTTTT. Its translation: CASSQELQGANEKLFF.

The rearrangement joins TRBV5-4 to TRBJ2-6; TRBD1 matches 7 bases. This CDR3 comprises 15 residues. The V gene's germline CDR1 is SGHNT and CDR2 YYREEE (reference sequence). J gave up 2 bases and V 2 bases, and 1 base lay outside the gene matches. CDR3 coding DNA: TGTGCCAGCAGCTTACAGGGGACTGGGGCCAACGTCCTGACTTTC. It is translated as CASSLQGTGANVLTF.

The CDR3 spells CASSQVATAQLAKNIQYF. The CDR3 region has the DNA TGCGCCAGCAGCCAAGTCGCGACAGCCCAACTAGCCAAAAACATTCAGTACTTC. The V call is TRBV4-1, the J call TRBJ2-4, with D possibly matching TRBD1 (5 bases). Germline-derived CDR1 and CDR2 are MGHRA and YSYEKL. This CDR3 has 18 amino acids. Trimming cost V 1 base and J 0 bases, with 16 bases left between them.

V and J are TRBV10-2 and TRBJ1-1; TRBD1 matches 8 bases. The germline V gene has CDR1 WSHSY and CDR2 SAAADI. The CDR3 contains 14 residues. J gave up 4 bases and V 7 bases, and 8 bases lay outside the gene matches. CDR3 in amino acids: CASNSNRGTTEAFF. The CDR3, as DNA: TGCGCCAGCAATTCGAACAGGGGGACCACTGAAGCTTTCTTT.